This T cell receptor (beta chain) originates from a study of T cells in Graves' hyperthyroidism and ophthalmopathy. Researchers took RNA transcripts and amplified the TCR beta CDR3 regions from them. The HTBI set primed first-round TCR CDR3 RT-PCR. TCRdb re-called the multiplex PCR reads with MiXCR, one entry per CDR3 protein. The sample has hundreds of thousands of distinct CDR3 sequences; more than 20% are singletons. This clonotype was detected a few times. V trimming: 4 bases; J trimming: 5 bases; junction bases outside the gene matches: 11. The CDR3 sequence is 15 residues long. Germline CDR1 and CDR2: MNHEY and SMNVEV (reference sequence).

The sample comprised blood. This receptor was taken from a man between 25 and 39 years old with Graves' ophthalmopathy. The chain links TRBV27 to TRBJ2-7; 7 nucleotides align to TRBD1. CDR3 bases: TGTGCCAGCAGTTCCCCCGGGACAGTATCCGACGAGCAGTACTTC. This encodes CASSSPGTVSDEQYF.